Each of the 23 T cell receptor beta chains below was sequenced from the same sample in a study of T cells in Graves' hyperthyroidism and ophthalmopathy. The TCR beta CDR3 regions underwent amplification using RNA transcripts as the source. TCR CDR3 regions were first amplified by RT-PCR with HTBI primers. MiXCR, run by TCRdb on the multiplex PCR reads, gives a single entry per CDR3 protein. The sample has around 600,000 distinct CDR3 sequences; 12% to 15% are singletons. Specimen: blood. Source of these receptors: a woman aged 18 to 35 with Graves' ophthalmopathy.

This clonotype was detected a few times. V and J are TRBV9 and TRBJ2-3; 9 positions match TRBD2. This CDR3 comprises 15 residues. V dropped 0 bases and J dropped 7; count of bases not matched to a gene: 6. From germline, CDR1 is SGDLS and CDR2 YYNGEE. CDR3 in amino acids: CASSVGPAGGNTQYF. For the CDR3, the DNA is TGTGCCAGCAGCGTAGGACCAGCGGGAGGAAATACGCAGTATTTT.

This clonotype was observed a handful of times. This chain uses TRBV29-1 with TRBJ2-5; TRBD2 aligns across 8 bases. Looked up from germline, CDR1 is SQVTM and CDR2 is ANQGSEA. This CDR3 comprises 14 residues. With V trimmed by 6 bases and J by 5 bases, 11 bases remained unmatched. The CDR3 DNA is TGCAGCGTCGATTATATCACTAGCGGTGAGACCCAGTACTTC. Protein product: CSVDYITSGETQYF. The full variable domain, rest sourced from reference TRBV29-1 and TRBJ2-5, is SAVISQKPSRDICQRGTSLTIQCQVDSQVTMMFWYRQQPGQSLTLIATANQGSEATYESGFVIDKFPISRPNLTFSTLTVSNMSPEDSSIYLCSVDYITSGETQYFGPGTRLLVL.

In this sample, this clonotype turned up many times. The rearrangement joins TRBV7-9 to TRBJ2-5; no clear D. CDR1 is SEHNR and CDR2 is FQNEAQ in the germline V gene (reference sequence). This CDR3 has 16 residues. With 4 bases removed from V and 3 bases from J, the gap between germline ends came to 18 bases. The chain's CDR3 is CASSSTIGPREETQYF. DNA for the CDR3: TGTGCCAGCAGCTCAACGATCGGACCCCGGGAAGAGACCCAGTACTTC.

The chain is built from TRBV19 and TRBJ2-1; 9 bases align to TRBD1. Matching the DNA end better, TRBJ2-7 makes the J call doubtful. The CDR3 totals 20 residues. From germline, CDR1 is LNHDA and CDR2 SQIVND (reference sequence). CDR3 residues: CASSGYDRGLSSENYNEQYF. Written as DNA, the CDR3 is TGTGCCAGTAGTGGGTACGACAGGGGGTTAAGCTCCGAAAACTACAATGAGCAGTACTTC.

This clonotype was detected ten times or more. This chain links TRBV28 with TRBJ2-2; 9 bases are shared with TRBD2. The CDR3 totals 21 residues. CDR1 is MDHEN, CDR2 SYDVKM, per germline. V lost 7 bases to trimming and J lost 0 bases; unmatched junction nucleotides: 21. In DNA form, the CDR3 reads TGTGCCAGCACTCCTTCGGCGGCTCTAGCGGGATCCTTCCCGAACACCGGGGAGCTGTTTTTT. Its protein product is CASTPSAALAGSFPNTGELFF.

This clonotype has a count of ten or more. The chain links TRBV4-3 to TRBJ2-2, with D perhaps TRBD1 (6 bases). Germline CDR1 and CDR2: LGHNA and YSLEER. V dropped 1 base and J dropped 2 bases, with 8 bases sitting between them. This CDR3 comprises 15 residues. This CDR3 is CASSQGTANTGELFF. The CDR3 DNA follows: TGCGCCAGCAGCCAAGGGACAGCAAACACCGGGGAGCTGTTTTTT.

Note on this clonotype: The junction does not match germline at one end; this may be a read error. The gene calls are TRBV19 and TRBJ1-1; D is uncertain. This CDR3 spans 14 amino acids. CDR1 is LNHDA, CDR2 SQIVND, per germline (reference sequence). The CDR3 DNA is TGTGCCAGTAGTCTGACCGGGCTGAACACTGGAGCTTTCTTT. As protein: CASSLTGLNTGAFF.

The rearrangement links TRBV6-5 to TRBJ1-4; 7 bases fit TRBD1. The trim removed 2 bases at V and 8 bases at J, leaving 11 bases unmatched. Germline CDR1 is MNHEY and CDR2 is SVGAGI. This CDR3 is built from 16 residues. This chain's CDR3 is CASSYLPGTVAEKLFF. The CDR3 bases are TGTGCCAGCAGTTACCTCCCCGGGACAGTTGCCGAAAAACTGTTTTTT.

The rearrangement joins TRBV7-2 to TRBJ2-2, with 10 bases that match TRBD1. The CDR3 extends over 15 amino acids. Trimming took 8 bases from V and 9 from J; bases not matched to a gene: 12. Germline CDR1 and CDR2: SGHTA and FQGNSA. The chain's CDR3 is CASGPGTGVTRELFF. Here the CDR3 DNA reads TGTGCCAGCGGACCCGGGACAGGGGTAACCCGGGAGCTGTTTTTT.

This clonotype came up a few times. V is TRBV5-6 and J is TRBJ2-7; D is possibly TRBD1 (6 bases). The CDR3 is made up of 13 amino acids. The germline V gene has CDR1 SGHDT and CDR2 YYEEEE. V lost 0 bases to trimming and J lost 6 bases, with 10 bases between them. The DNA of the CDR3 is TGTGCCAGCAGCTTGGGGACAGATCGCGAGCAGTACTTC. Protein product: CASSLGTDREQYF.

The J gene is TRBJ2-4, the V gene TRBV6-1; the D gene is possibly TRBD2 (5 bases). The V end lost 4 bases, the J end lost 3 bases, and 25 bases lay between the germline ends. This CDR3 contains 19 residues. Germline assignment: CDR1 MNHNS and CDR2 SASEGT. For the CDR3, the DNA is TGTGCCAGCAGTGTTTGGACTGTCGGAGGTTCCCAGTTCAAAAACATTCAGTACTTC. Amino acid sequence: CASSVWTVGGSQFKNIQYF.

This clonotype was recorded many times. CDR3 residues: CASSLPLRGHTQYF. The CDR3, as DNA: TGTGCCAGCAGCTTACCCCTCAGGGGACATACGCAGTATTTT. The chain carries TRBV7-2 and TRBJ2-3; the D gene is possibly TRBD1 (6 bases). CDR1 and CDR2 (germline): SGHTA, FQGNSA. The V and J ends lost 2 bases and 7 bases respectively, with 13 bases between them. There are 14 residues in the CDR3.

This clonotype was counted between two and nine times. The chain couples TRBV9 to TRBJ1-2, with D uncertain. V lost 3 bases and J lost 8, with 8 bases in between. The CDR3 extends over 11 amino acids. CDR1 is SGDLS, CDR2 YYNGEE, per germline. The CDR3 sequence: CASSAPGGYTF. CDR3 DNA: TGTGCCAGCAGCGCCCCGGGGGGCTACACCTTC. The entire variable domain, with the rest obtained from reference TRBV9 and TRBJ1-2, is as follows: DSGVTQTPKHLITATGQRVTLRCSPRSGDLSVYWYQQSLDQGLQFLIQYYNGEERAKGNILERFSAQQFPDLHSELNLSSLELGDSALYFCASSAPGGYTFGSGTRLTVV.

This clonotype was observed at least ten times. V gene TRBV6-2 or TRBV6-3 combines with J gene TRBJ1-1; D unclear. Trimming removed 2 bases from V and 1 base from J, with 2 bases in between. The CDR3 is 12 amino acids. Germline V gene lookup returns CDR1 MNHEY and CDR2 SVGEGT. CDR3 residues: CASSYRNTEAFF. The DNA for the CDR3 is TGTGCCAGCAGTTACAGGAACACTGAAGCTTTCTTT.

This clonotype was seen repeatedly, ten times or more. The chain recombines TRBV11-3 with TRBJ2-7, with D perhaps TRBD2 (6 bases). Trimming stripped 6 bases from V and 6 bases from J, with 12 bases between. Germline V gene sequence: CDR1 SGHNT, CDR2 YENEEA. This CDR3 contains 12 residues. CDR3: CASRRVGGEQYF. CDR3 nucleotide sequence: TGTGCCAGCAGGAGGGTCGGGGGCGAGCAGTACTTC.

DNA of the CDR3: TGCAGTGCCGCCCTAGAGGGACAGGGTGGGGACACCATATATTTT. This translates into CSAALEGQGGDTIYF. This rearrangement joins TRBV20-1 to TRBJ1-3; TRBD1 aligns across 9 bases. The trim removed 6 bases at V and 8 bases at J, leaving 14 bases unmatched. Germline CDR1 DFQATT, CDR2 SNEGSKA (reference sequence). The CDR3 is made up of 15 amino acids.

The chain couples TRBV20-1 to TRBJ2-7, with D perhaps being TRBD1 or TRBD2 (5 bases each). Germline V lookup: CDR1 DFQATT, CDR2 SNEGSKA (reference sequence). Trimming took 1 base from V and 0 from J, leaving 13 bases between them. The CDR3 has 15 residues. The CDR3 region is CSARVTLRGSYEQYF. CDR3 DNA: TGCAGTGCTAGAGTCACTTTGAGGGGCTCCTACGAGCAGTACTTC.

This clonotype was picked up many times. The chain recombines TRBV30 with TRBJ2-2, with D tentatively TRBD2 (6 bases). Trimming shortened V by 4 bases and J by 8 bases, and 11 bases separated the two germline ends. This CDR3 comprises 12 residues. Per the germline V gene, CDR1 is GTSNPN and CDR2 is SVGIG (reference sequence). The CDR3 region is CAWTYGRGELFF. CDR3 DNA: TGTGCCTGGACTTACGGGAGAGGGGAGCTGTTTTTT.

This clonotype was recorded many times. V and J are TRBV5-1 and TRBJ2-1, with D perhaps assigned TRBD1 or TRBD2 (5 bases each). The length of the CDR3 is 17 residues. V dropped 0 bases and J dropped 2 bases, with 15 bases sitting between them. Germline CDR1 and CDR2: SGHRS and YFSETQ. CDR3 region: CASSLEERQGPYNEQFF. CDR3 DNA sequence: TGCGCCAGCAGCTTGGAAGAGAGGCAGGGACCCTACAATGAGCAGTTCTTC.

The chain has TRBV7-9 and TRBJ2-1; D is possibly TRBD1 or TRBD2 (5 bases each). There are 17 residues in the CDR3. Germline CDR1 reads SEHNR; CDR2 reads FQNEAQ (reference sequence). Trimming shortened V by 5 bases and J by 2 bases, and 19 bases separated the two germline ends. The CDR3 DNA is TGTGCCAGCAGCCAACCAGGGACCCCGCTTACCTACAATGAGCAGTTCTTC. This gives the protein CASSQPGTPLTYNEQFF. The full variable domain, completed using reference TRBV7-9 and TRBJ2-1, is DTGVSQNPRHKITKRGQNVTFRCDPISEHNRLYWYRQTLGQGPEFLTYFQNEAQLEKSRLLSDRFSAERPKGSFSTLEIQRTEQGDSAMYLCASSQPGTPLTYNEQFFGPGTRLTVL.

The sample holds many counts of this clonotype. The V call is TRBV30, the J call TRBJ2-7; the D is unclear. The CDR3 runs to 12 residues. Between the trimmed V and J ends, which lost 3 bases and 4 bases, there was a span of 10 bases. CDR1 is GTSNPN, CDR2 SVGIG, per germline (reference sequence). As DNA, the CDR3 is TGTGCCTGGAGCCGGGTGGGGTACGAGCAGTACTTC. This sequence encodes CAWSRVGYEQYF.

This clonotype came up many times. The genes are TRBV29-1 and TRBJ1-2; a possible D gene is TRBD1 (6 bases). Between the trimmed V and J ends, which lost 7 bases and 0 bases, there was a span of 12 bases. Germline V gives CDR1 SQVTM, CDR2 ANQGSEA. The CDR3 runs 13 residues. The CDR3 here is CSARTAPNYGYTF. The CDR3 DNA is TGCAGCGCACGGACAGCCCCTAACTATGGCTACACCTTC.

This clonotype was observed many times. V gene TRBV7-9 combines with J gene TRBJ2-2, with D perhaps TRBD2 (5 bases). The ends were cut back, 4 bases at V and 5 bases at J, with 8 bases in the middle. CDR1 and CDR2 (germline): SEHNR, FQNEAQ (reference sequence). This CDR3 is built from 13 residues. CDR3 region: CASSSDWTGELFF. DNA for the CDR3: TGTGCCAGCAGCTCGGACTGGACCGGGGAGCTGTTTTTT.